This T cell receptor beta chain is drawn from a study of beta chain features in type 1 diabetes. General observations from the study: Naive, central memory and regulatory TCRB repertoires appeared more similar among patients than healthy donors.

V lost 5 bases and J 3 bases, leaving 11 bases between the germline ends. This CDR3 contains 14 residues. The V gene's germline CDR1 is SNHLY and CDR2 FYNNEI. This clone has only a few counts. Antigen specificity is unknown. One heparinised blood draw, averaging about 100 mL, came from each donor. Each of the CD4+ naive, central memory, regulatory and stem cell-like memory populations was sorted via CD45RO/CCR7/CD25/CD127/CD95/CD27. The sequenced template was cDNA made from the entire isolated RNA. Regulatory, naive and central memory T cell samples averaged approximately 3.5 million reads. Clones were sequenced by immunoSEQ multiplex PCR, and TCRdb holds only the in-frame ones, with some missing. The sample carries over 700,000 clones, about a sixth recorded once.

The receptor was derived from a woman under 30 in good health. V usage is TRBV2 and J usage is TRBJ2-1; D remains ambiguous. The source material was naive CD4+ T cells from blood. The CDR3 nucleotides read TGTGCCAGCAGTCCCCGGGTCGGCTACAATGAGCAGTTCTTC. It specifies CASSPRVGYNEQFF.